The 19 T cell receptor beta chains below were found in one sample sequenced in a study of cytomegalovirus exposure and HLA in healthy donors. PCR primers comprised 60 Vbeta and 13 Jbeta primers. The method was immunoSEQ multiplex PCR; TCRdb's version includes in-frame clones alone and lacks a portion of them. The record lists about 150,000 clones, of which the ten most abundant hold under 2%. Sequencing was done on a sample of PBMCs. Source of these receptors: a woman aged 50 to 60 in good health and CMV-seronegative.

The rearrangement uses TRBV6-6 and TRBJ2-7; 8 nucleotides agree with TRBD1. CDR1 is MNHNY and CDR2 is SVGAGI in the germline V gene (reference sequence). The CDR3 spans 15 residues. J was trimmed by 2 bases and V by 1 base; bases with no gene match: 4. The CDR3 sequence: CASSYLGQGAYEQYF. CDR3 bases: TGTGCCAGCAGTTACTTAGGACAGGGAGCCTACGAGCAGTACTTC.

The J gene is TRBJ2-1, the V gene TRBV19, with 11 bases fitting TRBD2. The CDR3 has 17 residues. V trimming: 4 bases; J trimming: 5 bases; junction bases outside the gene matches: 10. Germline V gene sequence: CDR1 LNHDA, CDR2 SQIVND (reference sequence). CDR3 DNA sequence: TGTGCCAGTAGTAATCCTTTAGCGGGAGGGTTTGACAATGAGCAGTTCTTC. Its translation: CASSNPLAGGFDNEQFF.

This sequence joins TRBV2 and TRBJ1-1; 10 positions agree with TRBD1. Trimming cost V 6 bases and J 7 bases; bases outside gene matches: 8. Per germline, CDR1 SNHLY and CDR2 FYNNEI. The CDR3 is 14 residues long. The CDR3 sequence: CASSGQGEKDEAFF. Written as DNA, the CDR3 is TGTGCCAGCAGCGGACAGGGGGAGAAAGATGAAGCTTTCTTT.

This chain uses TRBV6-1 with TRBJ2-5; 10 positions agree with TRBD1. Germline CDR1 is MNHNS and CDR2 is SASEGT. V was clipped by 1 base and J by 6 bases; unmatched bases: 8. The CDR3 totals 16 residues. The CDR3 DNA reads TGTGCCAGCAGTGAAGGAGGGACAGGGGTTCCGAAGACCCAGTACTTC. Its protein is CASSEGGTGVPKTQYF.

This sequence joins TRBV5-1 and TRBJ2-5; 10 bases are shared with TRBD1. This CDR3 comprises 13 residues. The germline gives CDR1 SGHRS, CDR2 YFSETQ. Trimming removed 2 bases from V and 9 bases from J; junction bases left unmatched: 4. The CDR3 DNA reads as TGCGCCAGCAGCTTTGGACAGGGGGAGTCCCAGTACTTC. This sequence encodes CASSFGQGESQYF.

The chain couples TRBV4-3 to TRBJ2-7, with D possibly matching TRBD1 (6 bases). Trimming stripped 1 base from V and 7 bases from J, with 17 bases between. The CDR3 sequence is 15 residues long. CDR1 is LGHNA, CDR2 YSLEER, per germline. CDR3 residues: CASSQVGRGQLEQYF. The CDR3 DNA is TGCGCCAGCAGCCAAGTGGGCAGGGGCCAGCTGGAGCAGTACTTC.

The chain uses TRBV5-1 and TRBJ2-3; 11 nucleotides line up with TRBD2. Trimming removed 0 bases from V and 5 bases from J; junction bases left unmatched: 5. Germline values: CDR1 SGHRS, CDR2 YFSETQ. The CDR3 consists of 16 residues. CDR3 nucleotides: TGCGCCAGCAGCTTGGAACTAGCGGGGGCGGTAGATACGCAGTATTTT. Translation: CASSLELAGAVDTQYF.

V and J are TRBV5-1 and TRBJ2-5; possible D gene TRBD1, 6 bases. Trimming removed 2 bases from V and 2 bases from J, with 22 bases in between. The CDR3 is made up of 18 amino acids. The germline V gene has CDR1 SGHRS and CDR2 YFSETQ. CDR3 sequence reads: CASSLIRAGTRKQETQYF. The CDR3 nucleotides are TGCGCCAGCAGCTTAATACGAGCCGGGACACGGAAACAAGAGACCCAGTACTTC.

This rearrangement joins TRBV7-3 to TRBJ1-1, with 7 bases that match TRBD1. Losses at the gene ends were 4 bases for V and 4 bases for J; bases not matched to a gene: 6. The CDR3 covers 14 residues. Germline V CDR1 and CDR2: SGHTA, FQGTGA. This CDR3 reads CASSSTGVATEAFF. CDR3 sequence (DNA): TGTGCCAGCAGCTCTACAGGGGTCGCCACTGAAGCTTTCTTT.

The V call is TRBV6-5, the J call TRBJ1-2; 7 bases line up with TRBD1. This CDR3 has 15 residues. The ends lost 0 bases at V and 4 bases at J; junction bases unmatched: 5. In germline, CDR1 is MNHEY, CDR2 SVGAGI. The chain's CDR3 is CASSYSGQYLYGYTF. For the CDR3, the DNA is TGTGCCAGCAGTTACTCGGGACAGTACCTCTATGGCTACACCTTC.

The V call is TRBV5-1, the J call TRBJ1-2; 8 bases fit TRBD1. CDR3 length: 17 residues. J lost 4 bases, V lost 0 bases, and 11 bases had no gene match. CDR1 is SGHRS and CDR2 is YFSETQ in the germline V gene. The CDR3 sequence is CASSLELQGGYGYGYTF. CDR3 DNA sequence: TGCGCCAGCAGCTTGGAGTTACAGGGGGGTTACGGCTATGGCTACACCTTC.

The V gene is TRBV7-5, the J gene TRBJ2-7; TRBD2, the table's D call, lacks a check against the DNA. TRBV7-5 is recorded as a pseudogene. This CDR3 has 14 amino acids. The CDR3 bases are TGTGCCAGAAGCCCCGATACTAGCTTCTACGAGCAGTACTTC. Translated, it gives CARSPDTSFYEQYF.

CDR3 region: CASSLSGHHTEAFF. CDR3 nucleotides: TGTGCCAGCAGCTTGAGTGGACACCACACTGAAGCTTTCTTT. The chain recombines TRBV5-4 with TRBJ1-1, with a weak D call TRBD1 (5 bases). CDR3 length equals 14 residues. Deletions cut 1 base from V and 3 bases from J, with 10 bases between. Germline V gives CDR1 SGHNT, CDR2 YYREEE (reference sequence).

This chain links TRBV5-1 with TRBJ1-1; TRBD1 matches at 11 bases. V shed 5 bases, J shed 3 bases, and the junction held 3 bases outside the gene matches. The CDR3 runs 14 residues. Germline V CDR1 and CDR2: SGHRS, YFSETQ. This chain's CDR3 is CASRAGQGDTEAFF. CDR3 bases: TGCGCCAGCAGGGCGGGACAGGGGGACACTGAAGCTTTCTTT. Looking up the rest from reference TRBV5-1 and TRBJ1-1 gives the full variable domain: KAGVTQTPRYLIKTRGQQVTLSCSPISGHRSVSWYQQTPGQGLQFLFEYFSETQRNKGNFPGRFSGRQFSNSRSEMNVSTLELGDSALYLCASRAGQGDTEAFFGQGTRLTVV.

The rearrangement uses TRBV15 and TRBJ1-1; D is perhaps TRBD1 (5 bases). V was trimmed by 7 bases and J by 1 base, leaving 13 bases between them. The CDR3 is made up of 14 amino acids. The germline CDR1 and CDR2 sequences are LNHNV and YYDKDF (reference sequence). CDR3 amino acids: CATTSGITNTEAFF. The CDR3 nucleotides read TGTGCCACCACCTCAGGGATTACGAACACTGAAGCTTTCTTT.

The DNA of the CDR3 is TGTGCCATCCACCCCCAGACGGGGGGCTTGACTGAGCAGTTCTTC. It yields the protein CAIHPQTGGLTEQFF. The V call is TRBV10-3, the J call TRBJ2-1; TRBD2 might be the D (7 bases). The V end lost 8 bases, the J end lost 9 bases, and 23 bases lay between the germline ends. In germline, CDR1 is ENHRY, CDR2 SYGVKD. The CDR3 is 15 amino acids.

The CDR3 bases are TGTGCCAGCAGCTTACCTTCGGGAGAGCAGTACTTC. Its protein is CASSLPSGEQYF. This chain connects TRBV7-2 to TRBJ2-7, with D perhaps TRBD2 (5 bases). This CDR3 has 12 residues. CDR1 SGHTA and CDR2 FQGNSA come from the germline V gene. V was shortened by 2 bases and J by 7 bases, with 9 bases between the two germline ends.

CDR3 sequence (DNA): TGTGCCAGCACCGATCTGCGGGGCGGGCAGAACACTGAAGCTTTCTTT. Translating gives CASTDLRGGQNTEAFF. The rearrangement joins TRBV9 to TRBJ1-1; perhaps TRBD1 as D (5 bases). Trimming shortened V by 6 bases and J by 1 base, and 19 bases separated the two germline ends. Germline assignment: CDR1 SGDLS and CDR2 YYNGEE. The CDR3 consists of 16 residues.

Remarks on this clone: Other DNA sequences of this sample code for an identical CDR3. V gene TRBV7-2 combines with J gene TRBJ1-2; 11 bases align to TRBD1. J lost 5 bases, V lost 0 bases, and 2 bases had no gene match. This CDR3 region has 15 residues. Germline lookup yields CDR1 SGHTA and CDR2 FQGNSA. The CDR3 loop reads CASSLAGTGGYGYTF. CDR3 in DNA: TGTGCCAGCAGCTTAGCGGGGACAGGGGGATATGGCTACACCTTC. Full variable domain (missing parts from reference TRBV7-2 and TRBJ1-2): GAGVSQSPSNKVTEKGKDVELRCDPISGHTALYWYRQSLGQGLEFLIYFQGNSAPDKSGLPSDRFSAERTGGSVSTLTIQRTQQEDSAVYLCASSLAGTGGYGYTFGSGTRLTVV.